The 23 T cell receptor beta chains in this list originate from one sample, sequenced in a study of T cell responses to AZD1222 COVID-19 vaccine. TCRdb's table, derived via immunoSEQ multiplex PCR, lists solely in-frame clones and lacks some. The data show 84,000 or so clones, 70% to 90% seen once. Sample: peripheral blood, taken on day 0 of AZD1222 vaccination. The receptors come from an adult in good health.

The chain couples TRBV15 to TRBJ2-1; 8 bases fit TRBD2. V lost 3 bases and J lost 10; bases outside the gene matches: 2. The V gene's germline CDR1 is LNHNV and CDR2 YYDKDF (reference sequence). The CDR3 length is 12 residues. CDR3 residues: CATSRPGGEQFF. For the CDR3, the DNA is TGTGCCACCAGCAGGCCGGGAGGGGAGCAGTTCTTC.

V is TRBV29-1 and J is TRBJ1-1; unclear D gene. The CDR3 extends over 14 amino acids. The V end lost 3 bases, the J end lost 3 bases, and 14 bases lay between the germline ends. The germline CDR1 and CDR2 sequences are SQVTM and ANQGSEA. The CDR3 loop is CSVEEVPGDTEAFF. In DNA, the CDR3 is TGCAGCGTTGAGGAGGTCCCTGGGGACACTGAAGCTTTCTTT. The entire variable domain, with the rest obtained from reference TRBV29-1 and TRBJ1-1, is as follows: SAVISQKPSRDICQRGTSLTIQCQVDSQVTMMFWYRQQPGQSLTLIATANQGSEATYESGFVIDKFPISRPNLTFSTLTVSNMSPEDSSIYLCSVEEVPGDTEAFFGQGTRLTVV.

V and J are TRBV7-9 and TRBJ1-5, with TRBD1 identical over 8 bases. V gave up 1 base and J gave up 9 bases; unmatched junction bases: 5. Germline V gene lookup returns CDR1 SEHNR and CDR2 FQNEAQ (reference sequence). There are 14 residues in the CDR3. The DNA of the CDR3 is TGTGCCAGCAGCTTAGTAGCAGGGGGCTCGCCCCAGCATTTT. Protein product: CASSLVAGGSPQHF.

Here the CDR3 reads CASSIDIPGLAGSYNEQFF. The DNA for the CDR3 is TGTGCCAGTAGTATAGATATTCCCGGACTAGCGGGCTCCTACAATGAGCAGTTCTTC. The rearrangement joins TRBV19 to TRBJ2-1; 11 positions match TRBD2. The CDR3 contains 19 residues. V was pared by 0 bases and J by 0 bases, with 7 bases of the junction left unmatched. Germline V gene lookup returns CDR1 LNHDA and CDR2 SQIVND (reference sequence).

The chain uses TRBV6-6 and TRBJ1-1; unclear D gene. The CDR3 extends over 13 amino acids. V was shortened by 6 bases and J by 7 bases, with 15 bases between the two germline ends. Looked up from germline, CDR1 is MNHNY and CDR2 is SVGAGI (reference sequence). The DNA of the CDR3 is TGTGCCAGCAGACCATTTGTCCCAGTTGAAGCTTTCTTT. The encoded protein is CASRPFVPVEAFF.

The chain has TRBV11-3 and TRBJ2-1; TRBD1 is a possible D gene (6 bases). CDR1 and CDR2 (germline): SGHNT, YENEEA. This CDR3 comprises 14 residues. Trimming took 4 bases from V and 9 from J, leaving 16 bases between them. The CDR3 loop is CASSSDRRGTEQFF. Written as DNA, the CDR3 is TGTGCCAGCAGCTCCGACCGCAGGGGCACTGAGCAGTTCTTC.

V and J are TRBV7-3 and TRBJ1-1, with TRBD1 matching over 11 bases. The CDR3 loop spans 15 amino acids. J gave up 5 bases and V 2 bases, and 4 bases lay outside the gene matches. The germline V gene encodes CDR1 SGHTA and CDR2 FQGTGA. CDR3 coding DNA: TGTGCCAGCAGCTTAGCCGGGACAGGGGGGACTGAAGCTTTCTTT. It yields the protein CASSLAGTGGTEAFF.

The chain joins TRBV7-2 to TRBJ2-4, with no clear D. Germline CDR1 SGHTA, CDR2 FQGNSA. This CDR3 contains 13 residues. V gave up 5 bases and J gave up 9 bases, with 14 bases separating them. CDR3 coding DNA: TGTGCCAGCAGCGGGCCCCCTTCGTCCATTCAGTACTTC. It yields the protein CASSGPPSSIQYF.

This chain joins TRBV7-2 and TRBJ1-5; a possible D gene is TRBD1 (6 bases). The germline V and J ends were trimmed by 3 bases and 7 bases, with 13 bases remaining between them. There are 14 residues in the CDR3. CDR1 SGHTA and CDR2 FQGNSA come from the germline V gene. The chain's CDR3 is CASSLNRVGQPQHF. The CDR3 bases are TGTGCCAGCAGCTTGAACAGGGTCGGGCAGCCCCAGCATTTT.

The V call is TRBV7-2, the J call TRBJ1-1; no reliable D call. Germline-derived CDR1 and CDR2 are SGHTA and FQGNSA. This CDR3 is built from 18 residues. V shed 0 bases and J shed 2 bases, with 19 bases lying between them. The CDR3, as DNA: TGTGCCAGCAGCTTAGCGGGCCCCCTATTCCACGGAAACACTGAAGCTTTCTTT. Translating it yields CASSLAGPLFHGNTEAFF.

The chain links TRBV7-3 to TRBJ2-7, with D possibly called TRBD1 or TRBD2 (5 bases each). Germline V lookup: CDR1 SGHTA, CDR2 FQGTGA. Trimming shortened V by 0 bases and J by 2 bases, and 11 bases separated the two germline ends. The CDR3 runs 15 residues. CDR3 in DNA: TGTGCCAGCAGCTTAACTAACGGGGCGGCCTACGAGCAGTACTTC. Amino acid sequence: CASSLTNGAAYEQYF. Full variable domain (outside the CDR3, taken from reference TRBV7-3 and TRBJ2-7): GAGVSQTPSNKVTEKGKYVELRCDPISGHTALYWYRQSLGQGPEFLIYFQGTGAADDSGLPNDRFFAVRPEGSVSTLKIQRTERGDSAVYLCASSLTNGAAYEQYFGPGTRLTVT.

The V gene is TRBV5-4, the J gene TRBJ1-1, with D hard to call. CDR1 and CDR2 (germline): SGHNT, YYREEE (reference sequence). CDR3 length equals 15 residues. V shed 4 bases and J shed 0 bases, with 13 bases lying between them. The CDR3 DNA sequence: TGTGCCAGCAGCCCGGAGAGTTATATGAACACTGAAGCTTTCTTT. This encodes CASSPESYMNTEAFF.

Here the CDR3 DNA reads TGTGCCAGCAGTCCCTTGGCTGGAGCGGGAGTGTACAATGAGCAGTTCTTC. This sequence encodes CASSPLAGAGVYNEQFF. The chain combines TRBV27 with TRBJ2-1; 8 bases fit TRBD2. V was pared by 5 bases and J by 4 bases, with 13 bases of the junction left unmatched. From germline, CDR1 is MNHEY and CDR2 SMNVEV (reference sequence). The CDR3 loop spans 17 amino acids.

The V and J genes are TRBV6-5 and TRBJ1-3, with 9 nucleotides matching TRBD1. V gave up 0 bases and J gave up 0 bases; unmatched junction bases: 0. This CDR3 has 16 amino acids. Germline CDR1 is MNHEY and CDR2 is SVGAGI. The CDR3: CASSYSGQGSGNTIYF. The CDR3 DNA reads as TGTGCCAGCAGTTACTCGGGACAGGGCTCTGGAAACACCATATATTTT.

V is TRBV19 and J is TRBJ1-5, with TRBD1 as a possible D gene (5 bases). CDR1 and CDR2 from the germline V gene are LNHDA and SQIVND (reference sequence). V gave up 5 bases and J gave up 2 bases, with 16 bases separating them. The CDR3 contains 16 residues. The CDR3 sequence: CASSLQGGGGNQPQHF. The CDR3 region has the DNA TGTGCCAGTAGTCTCCAGGGTGGGGGAGGCAATCAGCCCCAGCATTTT.

The CDR3 loop reads CASSQDTTGGNTIYF. The CDR3 DNA reads TGTGCCAGCAGCCAAGATACGACCGGGGGAAACACCATATATTTT. The genes are TRBV3-1 (or the pseudogene TRBV3-2) and TRBJ1-3; D unclear. V gave up 0 bases and J gave up 4 bases, with 10 bases separating them. The CDR3 loop spans 15 amino acids. Per germline, CDR1 LGHDT and CDR2 YNNKEL (reference sequence).

In this sample, this clone turned up a few times. The V call is TRBV29-1, the J call TRBJ1-5; perhaps TRBD1 as D (5 bases). Trimming stripped 4 bases from V and 6 bases from J, with 10 bases between. The CDR3 has 12 amino acids. The V gene's germline CDR1 is SQVTM and CDR2 ANQGSEA. CDR3 loop: CSVGEGPQPQHF. The CDR3 nucleotides read TGCAGCGTTGGTGAGGGACCTCAGCCCCAGCATTTT. Full variable domain (missing parts from reference TRBV29-1 and TRBJ1-5): SAVISQKPSRDICQRGTSLTIQCQVDSQVTMMFWYRQQPGQSLTLIATANQGSEATYESGFVIDKFPISRPNLTFSTLTVSNMSPEDSSIYLCSVGEGPQPQHFGDGTRLSIL.

The chain employs TRBV6-5 and TRBJ2-7; 11 bases align to TRBD2. The CDR3 sequence is 15 residues long. Trimming cost V 8 bases and J 2 bases; bases outside gene matches: 8. CDR1 MNHEY and CDR2 SVGAGI come from the germline V gene. The CDR3 DNA follows: TGTGCCAGCGATACTAGCGGGAGTGTCCCCTACGAGCAGTACTTC. Translation: CASDTSGSVPYEQYF.

V usage is TRBV3-1 (or the pseudogene TRBV3-2) and J usage is TRBJ1-5; 7 bases are a match to TRBD1. The V segment lost 3 bases and the J segment 5 bases; nucleotides outside the gene matches: 4. The CDR3 is made up of 14 amino acids. The germline V gene encodes CDR1 LGHDT and CDR2 YNNKEL (reference sequence). The CDR3 DNA sequence: TGTGCCAGCAGCCAGAACAGGGGTCATCAGCCCCAGCATTTT. As protein: CASSQNRGHQPQHF.

This clone was seen more than once but under ten times. The genes are TRBV19 and TRBJ1-4; tentatively, D is TRBD1 (5 bases). Germline V CDR1 and CDR2: LNHDA, SQIVND (reference sequence). Trimming shortened V by 7 bases and J by 8 bases, and 14 bases separated the two germline ends. This CDR3 region has 13 residues. The CDR3 region has the DNA TGTGCCAGTAAGGGGCGCAACTCCGAAAAACTGTTTTTT. Its translation is CASKGRNSEKLFF.

The V and J genes are TRBV19 and TRBJ1-5; a weak D match, TRBD1 (5 bases). The germline V and J ends were trimmed by 5 bases and 1 base, with 18 bases remaining between them. This CDR3 contains 17 residues. From germline, CDR1 is LNHDA and CDR2 SQIVND (reference sequence). DNA of the CDR3: TGTGCCAGTAGTCCGGGTCTAGGGGTTGGAAGCAATCAGCCCCAGCATTTT. Translating it yields CASSPGLGVGSNQPQHF.

The chain recombines TRBV6-1 with TRBJ1-5, with D possibly matching TRBD1 (5 bases). V shed 4 bases and J shed 2 bases, with 18 bases lying between them. The CDR3 contains 17 residues. The germline V gene encodes CDR1 MNHNS and CDR2 SASEGT. CDR3 amino acids: CASSGPQGRGGNQPQHF. The CDR3, as DNA: TGTGCCAGCAGTGGCCCCCAGGGTCGGGGTGGCAATCAGCCCCAGCATTTT.

The V and J genes are TRBV6-5 and TRBJ1-1; 8 bases are shared with TRBD1. Losses at the gene ends were 7 bases for V and 1 base for J; bases not matched to a gene: 8. Germline CDR1 reads MNHEY; CDR2 reads SVGAGI. The CDR3 is 15 amino acids. CDR3 DNA: TGTGCCAGCAAACTAACCCAGGGGGCGAACACTGAAGCTTTCTTT. This translates into CASKLTQGANTEAFF.